A single sample is the source of the 17 T cell receptor beta chains below, sequenced in a study of cytomegalovirus exposure and HLA in healthy donors. Primers for the PCR totalled 60 Vbeta and 13 Jbeta. This table comes from immunoSEQ multiplex PCR, and its TCRdb copy is limited to in-frame clones, with some not included. The sample holds just under 65,000 clones; around 80% are singletons and the top ten take approximately 4.2%. Sample: PBMCs. Source of these receptors: a woman in her twenties or thirties in good health and CMV-seronegative.

The chain couples TRBV28 to TRBJ1-4; 8 positions agree with TRBD1. Looked up from germline, CDR1 is MDHEN and CDR2 is SYDVKM. Trimming cost V 3 bases and J 7 bases; bases outside gene matches: 7. CDR3 length: 15 residues. The CDR3 is CASSLAGGRGEKLFF. CDR3 sequence (DNA): TGTGCCAGCAGTTTGGCAGGGGGCAGGGGTGAAAAACTGTTTTTT.

The chain recombines TRBV25-1 with TRBJ2-1, with D possibly being TRBD1 (6 bases). Between the trimmed V and J ends, which lost 7 bases and 8 bases, there was a span of 21 bases. The CDR3 is made up of 15 amino acids. The germline V gene has CDR1 MGHDK and CDR2 SYGVNS. CDR3 protein: CASTNRQAHKDEQFF. The CDR3 region has the DNA TGTGCCAGCACCAACCGACAGGCACATAAGGATGAGCAGTTCTTC.

The CDR3 protein is CASSLQGYNEQFF. Written as DNA, the CDR3 is TGTGCCAGCAGCTTACAGGGATACAATGAGCAGTTCTTC. The J gene is TRBJ2-1, the V gene TRBV7-9; tentative D call: TRBD1 (5 bases). The V end was cut by 2 bases, the J end by 4 bases, with 6 bases between. The CDR3 runs to 13 residues. Germline V CDR1 and CDR2: SEHNR, FQNEAQ (reference sequence).

This clone was seen a few times. This chain joins TRBV5-1 and TRBJ1-2, with D hard to call. This CDR3 region has 13 residues. Trimming stripped 1 base from V and 3 bases from J, with 7 bases between. Germline lookup yields CDR1 SGHRS and CDR2 YFSETQ. CDR3 residues: CASSLSGDYGYTF. The CDR3 nucleotides read TGCGCCAGCAGCTTGTCGGGAGACTATGGCTACACCTTC.

The chain carries TRBV9 and TRBJ2-7; 8 nucleotides match TRBD1. The CDR3 sequence is 14 residues long. V lost 9 bases, J lost 7 bases, and 15 bases stayed unmatched. Germline V gene sequence: CDR1 SGDLS, CDR2 YYNGEE. This chain's CDR3 is CAIPKDRGVGEQYF. DNA of the CDR3: TGTGCCATACCAAAAGACAGGGGAGTTGGGGAGCAGTACTTC.

This chain connects TRBV16 to TRBJ1-5; 11 bases fit TRBD1. The germline V gene encodes CDR1 KGHSY and CDR2 FQNENV. The CDR3 totals 16 residues. Germline trimming cut 4 bases from V and 11 bases from J; bases unmatched to any gene: 13. The CDR3 reads CASSPNRGQGAVAQHF. The CDR3 DNA reads as TGTGCCAGCAGCCCGAATCGAGGACAGGGGGCGGTGGCCCAGCATTTT.

The chain joins TRBV29-1 to TRBJ1-2; D is ambiguous. Germline values: CDR1 SQVTM, CDR2 ANQGSEA. V lost 6 bases to trimming and J lost 8 bases, with 16 bases between them. CDR3 length: 12 amino acids. Written as DNA, the CDR3 is TGCAGCGTGGGTGGGGTACGAGGGGGCTACACCTTC. Protein sequence: CSVGGVRGGYTF.

A single count supports this clone. V usage is TRBV25-1 and J usage is TRBJ2-7; 7 bases agree with TRBD1. Germline assignment: CDR1 MGHDK and CDR2 SYGVNS. The junction had 14 bases not matched to a gene; V was cut back by 9 bases and J by 0 bases. The CDR3 length is 16 residues. This CDR3 reads CASSPKPGQSSYEQYF. The CDR3 nucleotides read TGTGCCAGTAGCCCTAAGCCGGGACAGTCCTCCTACGAGCAGTACTTC.

This clone has a handful of counts. V usage is TRBV5-1 and J usage is TRBJ1-1; D is uncertain. The CDR3 is 12 residues long. V was clipped by 0 bases and J by 8 bases, with 8 bases between them. Germline CDR1 SGHRS, CDR2 YFSETQ. CDR3 nucleotide sequence: TGCGCCAGCAGCTTGGTGGCGGGAGAAGCTTTCTTT. This gives the protein CASSLVAGEAFF.

This chain connects TRBV4-3 to TRBJ2-7; 10 bases are a match to TRBD2. After removal of 3 bases from V and 3 bases from J, the junction contained 5 bases not matched to a gene. The CDR3 has 15 amino acids. Germline assignment: CDR1 LGHNA and CDR2 YSLEER. The CDR3 is CASSHLAGGGYEQYF. The CDR3, as DNA: TGCGCCAGCAGCCACTTAGCGGGAGGAGGCTACGAGCAGTACTTC.

This rearrangement joins TRBV6-1 to TRBJ2-7, with D possibly TRBD2 on 7 matching bases. CDR3 length: 14 amino acids. CDR1 MNHNS and CDR2 SASEGT come from the germline V gene. V lost 2 bases and J 5 bases, leaving 13 bases between the germline ends. The CDR3 protein is CASSEYGGQDEQYF. The CDR3 DNA follows: TGTGCCAGCAGTGAATACGGGGGGCAGGACGAGCAGTACTTC.

This rearrangement joins TRBV30 to TRBJ2-7; maybe TRBD2 (6 bases). The CDR3 is 12 amino acids. V gave up 3 bases and J gave up 2 bases, with 8 bases separating them. Germline values: CDR1 GTSNPN, CDR2 SVGIG (reference sequence). In DNA, the CDR3 is TGTGCCTGGAGCCCGGGGGCCTACGAGCAGTACTTC. Translating gives CAWSPGAYEQYF.

This chain connects TRBV30 to TRBJ2-1; 10 bases line up with TRBD2. The CDR3 is 14 amino acids. Germline CDR1 is GTSNPN and CDR2 is SVGIG (reference sequence). V shed 1 base, J shed 4 bases, and the junction held 1 base outside the gene matches. The CDR3 sequence: CAWSAAGGYNEQFF. As DNA, the CDR3 is TGTGCCTGGAGTGCAGCGGGAGGGTACAATGAGCAGTTCTTC.

CDR3 protein: CASARGDLNEKLFF. In DNA, the CDR3 is TGTGCCAGCGCCAGGGGCGACCTCAATGAAAAACTGTTTTTT. The rearrangement links TRBV25-1 to TRBJ1-4, with D perhaps TRBD1 (6 bases). Germline CDR1 and CDR2: MGHDK and SYGVNS. Deletions cut 8 bases from V and 5 bases from J, with 15 bases between. This CDR3 is built from 14 residues.

The V gene is TRBV6-5, the J gene TRBJ2-7; TRBD2 matches 11 bases. Germline loops: CDR1 MNHEY, CDR2 SVGAGI. V dropped 6 bases and J dropped 0; count of bases not matched to a gene: 1. This CDR3 has 14 amino acids. For the CDR3, the DNA is TGTGCCAGCAGGCTAGCGGGAGGCTCCTACGAGCAGTACTTC. This codes for CASRLAGGSYEQYF.

This chain links TRBV28 with TRBJ2-5; D is uncertain. CDR1 and CDR2 from the germline V gene are MDHEN and SYDVKM. The germline V and J ends were trimmed by 5 bases and 4 bases, with 14 bases remaining between them. The CDR3 length is 14 residues. CDR3 in amino acids: CASSLTSGRETQYF. The CDR3, as DNA: TGTGCCAGCAGTCTCACCTCAGGAAGAGAGACCCAGTACTTC.

The rearrangement uses TRBV6-5 and TRBJ1-1; TRBD1 might be the D (5 bases). The V end lost 6 bases, the J end lost 7 bases, and 12 bases lay between the germline ends. From germline, CDR1 is MNHEY and CDR2 SVGAGI. The CDR3 sequence is 12 residues long. The CDR3 coding sequence is TGTGCCAGCAGGGGGCAGGGAAGTGAAGCTTTCTTT. Translation gives CASRGQGSEAFF.